The sample holds a few counts of the clone carrying this T cell receptor (beta chain). As handled by the study authors: Nucleated cell counts were estimated from reference gene primer amplification. Using immunoSEQ multiplex PCR, the repertoire was profiled, and TCRdb retains in-frame clones only, with some absent. From that table come the V and J calls and clone size; the DNA was used to work out D and trimming. The sample has under 250,000 clones, about 80% seen once. The data derive from a study of blood T cell repertoires in COVID-19. The sequence was obtained from a woman aged 50 to 60 who had been exposed to COVID-19. The sequenced sample was PBMCs or T cells enriched from blood (not recorded which).

CDR3 sequence reads: CAWSVGTEHQPQHF. CDR3 DNA sequence: TGTGCCTGGAGTGTAGGGACAGAGCATCAGCCCCAGCATTTT. The rearrangement joins TRBV30 to TRBJ1-5; 7 bases are shared with TRBD1. Germline V CDR1 and CDR2: GTSNPN, SVGIG (reference sequence). After removal of 0 bases from V and 5 bases from J, the junction contained 4 bases not matched to a gene. CDR3 size: 14 residues.